This T cell receptor beta chain appears in the sequencing data of a study of response to subunit inactivated influenza vaccine. Findings and caveats of the study: The authors offered the suggestion that each seasonal influenza vaccination recruits few new T cells.

The CDR3 loop spans 14 amino acids. The trim removed 7 bases at V and 0 bases at J, leaving 2 bases unmatched. Germline V CDR1 and CDR2: SNHLY, FYNNEI. For this clonotype: Its matching antigen is unknown.

Each CDR3 protein is one row after TCRdb ran MiXCR on the RT-PCR reads. The sample has about 780,000 distinct CDR3 sequences, approximately 17% seen once. The starting material was PBMCs from blood, obtained 5 days after vaccination. The chain carries TRBV2 and TRBJ2-2, with 7 bases identical to TRBD2. The sequence was obtained from a middle-aged man who received an inactivated influenza vaccine. DNA of the CDR3: TGTGCCAGCATGGCGGGGGCGAACACCGGGGAGCTGTTTTTT. Residues: CASMAGANTGELFF.